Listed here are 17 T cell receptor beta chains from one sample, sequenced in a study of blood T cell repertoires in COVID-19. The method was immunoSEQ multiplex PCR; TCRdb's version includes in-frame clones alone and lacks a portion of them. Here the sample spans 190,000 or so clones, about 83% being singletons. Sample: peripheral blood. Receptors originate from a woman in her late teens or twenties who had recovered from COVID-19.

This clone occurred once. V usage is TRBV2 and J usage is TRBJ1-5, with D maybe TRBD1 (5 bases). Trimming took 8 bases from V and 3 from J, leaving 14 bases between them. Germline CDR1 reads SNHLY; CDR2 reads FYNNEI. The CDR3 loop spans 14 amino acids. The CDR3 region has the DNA TGTGCCAGCGGAGGGACGGGACTCAATCAGCCCCAGCATTTT. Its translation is CASGGTGLNQPQHF.

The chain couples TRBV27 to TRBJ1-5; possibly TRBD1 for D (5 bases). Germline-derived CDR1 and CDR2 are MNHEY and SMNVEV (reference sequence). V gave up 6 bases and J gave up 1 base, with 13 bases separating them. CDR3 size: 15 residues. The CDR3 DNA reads TGTGCCAGCAGGATCAGGGTGGCCAGCAATCAGCCCCAGCATTTT. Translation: CASRIRVASNQPQHF.

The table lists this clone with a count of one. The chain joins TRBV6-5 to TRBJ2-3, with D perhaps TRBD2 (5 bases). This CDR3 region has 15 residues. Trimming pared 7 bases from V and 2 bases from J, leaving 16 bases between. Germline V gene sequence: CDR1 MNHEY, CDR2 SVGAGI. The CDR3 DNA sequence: TGTGCCAGCATCGAACGAGGGCGAATCACAGATACGCAGTATTTT. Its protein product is CASIERGRITDTQYF.

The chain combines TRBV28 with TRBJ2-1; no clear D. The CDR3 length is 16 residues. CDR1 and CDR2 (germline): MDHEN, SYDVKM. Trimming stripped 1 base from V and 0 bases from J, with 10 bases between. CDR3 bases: TGTGCCAGCAGTTTATTCAGTGTTCCCTCCTACAATGAGCAGTTCTTC. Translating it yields CASSLFSVPSYNEQFF.

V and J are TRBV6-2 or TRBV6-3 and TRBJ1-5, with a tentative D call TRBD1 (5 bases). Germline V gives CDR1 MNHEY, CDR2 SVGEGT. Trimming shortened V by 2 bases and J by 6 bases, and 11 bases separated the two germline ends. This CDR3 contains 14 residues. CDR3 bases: TGTGCCAGCAGTTACGGCGCAGGGCTTCAGCCCCAGCATTTT. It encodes CASSYGAGLQPQHF.

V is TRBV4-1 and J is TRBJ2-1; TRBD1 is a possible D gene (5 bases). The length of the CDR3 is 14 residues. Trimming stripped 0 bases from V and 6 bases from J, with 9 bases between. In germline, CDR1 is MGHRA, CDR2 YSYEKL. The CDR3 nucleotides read TGCGCCAGCAGCCAAGAAGGGGCCGCCAATGAGCAGTTCTTC. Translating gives CASSQEGAANEQFF.

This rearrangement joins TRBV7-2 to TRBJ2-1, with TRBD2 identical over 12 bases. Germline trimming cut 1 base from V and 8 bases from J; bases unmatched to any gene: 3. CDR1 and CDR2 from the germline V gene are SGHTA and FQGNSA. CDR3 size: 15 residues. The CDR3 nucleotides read TGTGCCAGCAGCTTAGACCTAGCGGGGGGGTATGAGCAGTTCTTC. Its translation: CASSLDLAGGYEQFF.

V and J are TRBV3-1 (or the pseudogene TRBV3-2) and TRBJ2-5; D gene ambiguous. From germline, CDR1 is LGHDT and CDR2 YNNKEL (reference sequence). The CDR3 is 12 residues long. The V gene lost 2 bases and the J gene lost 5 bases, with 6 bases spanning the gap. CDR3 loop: CASSQMEETQYF. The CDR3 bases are TGTGCCAGCAGCCAAATGGAGGAGACCCAGTACTTC.

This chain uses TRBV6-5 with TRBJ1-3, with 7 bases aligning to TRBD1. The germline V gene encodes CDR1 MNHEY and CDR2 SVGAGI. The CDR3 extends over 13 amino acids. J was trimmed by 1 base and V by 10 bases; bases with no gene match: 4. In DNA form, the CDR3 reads TGTGCCACCCTGACAGGGTCTGGAAACACCATATATTTT. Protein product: CATLTGSGNTIYF.

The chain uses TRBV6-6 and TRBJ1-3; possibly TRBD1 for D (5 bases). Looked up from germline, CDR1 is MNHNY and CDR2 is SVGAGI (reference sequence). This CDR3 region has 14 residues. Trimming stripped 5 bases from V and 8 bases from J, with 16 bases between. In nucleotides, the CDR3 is TGTGCCAGCAGTGACCGGGGGGGAGGGCACACCATATATTTT. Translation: CASSDRGGGHTIYF.

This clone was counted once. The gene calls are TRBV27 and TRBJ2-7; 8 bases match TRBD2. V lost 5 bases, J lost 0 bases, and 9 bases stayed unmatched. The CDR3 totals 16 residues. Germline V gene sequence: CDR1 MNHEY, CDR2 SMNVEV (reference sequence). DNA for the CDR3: TGTGCCAGCAGTCCCCCCCTAGCGGGCTGCTCCTACGAGCAGTACGTC. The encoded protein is CASSPPLAGCSYEQYV.

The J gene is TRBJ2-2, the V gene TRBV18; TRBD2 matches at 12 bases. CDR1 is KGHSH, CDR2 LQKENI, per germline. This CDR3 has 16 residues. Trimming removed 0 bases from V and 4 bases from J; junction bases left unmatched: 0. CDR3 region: CASSPPGLAGTGELFF. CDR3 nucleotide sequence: TGTGCCAGCTCACCACCGGGACTAGCGGGCACCGGGGAGCTGTTTTTT.

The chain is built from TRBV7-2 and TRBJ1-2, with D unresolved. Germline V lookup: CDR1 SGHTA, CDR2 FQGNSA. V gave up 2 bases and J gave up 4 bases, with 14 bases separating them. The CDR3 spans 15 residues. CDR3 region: CASSLWEIAGYGYTF. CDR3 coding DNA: TGTGCCAGCAGCTTATGGGAAATAGCGGGCTATGGCTACACCTTC. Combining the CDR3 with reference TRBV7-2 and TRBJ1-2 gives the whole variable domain GAGVSQSPSNKVTEKGKDVELRCDPISGHTALYWYRQSLGQGLEFLIYFQGNSAPDKSGLPSDRFSAERTGGSVSTLTIQRTQQEDSAVYLCASSLWEIAGYGYTFGSGTRLTVV.

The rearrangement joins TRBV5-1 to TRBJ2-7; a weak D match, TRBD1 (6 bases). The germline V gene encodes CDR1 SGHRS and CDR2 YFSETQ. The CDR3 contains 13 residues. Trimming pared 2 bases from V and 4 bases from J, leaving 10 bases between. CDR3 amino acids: CASSLTQGYEQYF. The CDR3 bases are TGCGCCAGCAGCTTAACCCAGGGGTACGAGCAGTACTTC.

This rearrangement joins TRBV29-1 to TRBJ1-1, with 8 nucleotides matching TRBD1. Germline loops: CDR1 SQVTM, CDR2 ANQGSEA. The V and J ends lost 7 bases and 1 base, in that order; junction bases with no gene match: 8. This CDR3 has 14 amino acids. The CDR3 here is CSGGQAVQNTEAFF. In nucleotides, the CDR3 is TGCAGCGGGGGACAGGCGGTACAGAACACTGAAGCTTTCTTT.

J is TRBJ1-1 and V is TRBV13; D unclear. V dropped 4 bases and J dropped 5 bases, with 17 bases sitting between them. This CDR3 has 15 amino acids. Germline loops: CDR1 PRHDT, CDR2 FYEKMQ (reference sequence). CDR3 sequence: CASSYGEGLRTEAFF. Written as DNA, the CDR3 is TGTGCCAGCAGCTACGGTGAGGGCCTTAGGACTGAAGCTTTCTTT.

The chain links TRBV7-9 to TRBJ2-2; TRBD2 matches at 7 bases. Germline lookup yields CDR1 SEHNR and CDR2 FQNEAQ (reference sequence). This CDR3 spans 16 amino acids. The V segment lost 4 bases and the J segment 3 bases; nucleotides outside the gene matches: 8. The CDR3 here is CASSSGGGPYTGELFF. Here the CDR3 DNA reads TGTGCCAGCAGCTCGGGGGGAGGGCCTTACACCGGGGAGCTGTTTTTT.